Shown below are 13 T cell receptor beta chains from a single sample sequenced in a study of Ad26.COV2.S vaccination and SARS-CoV-2 variants (dated by TCRdb to the early 2020s). The receptor library was made with the immunoSEQ multiplex PCR assay. This immuneACCESS table, as held by TCRdb, lists in-frame sequences with V and J called but not all clones. Of the missing ones, under half trace to an unresolved V gene in checked studies; the others have no known cause. The sample profile shows hundreds of thousands of clones; around 90% of them were found once. 12% of the sample rests with the top ten. The treatment or condition label corresponds to: some 19 received Ad26.COV2.S at low or high dose, single or two shots; about 5 received placebo; per-sample allocation not given. For vaccine and placebo recipients, repertoires were sequenced using samples collected on day 63 after the first injection.

Material: peripheral blood, obtained in a trial of Ad26.COV2.S vaccine versus placebo. These receptors came from a person aged 18-65 years who received the Ad26.COV2.S COVID-19 vaccine or a placebo.

This chain uses TRBV5-6 with TRBJ1-6, with 7 nucleotides matching TRBD1. Losses at the gene ends were 4 bases for V and 6 bases for J; bases not matched to a gene: 7. The CDR3 runs 15 residues. Per germline, CDR1 SGHDT and CDR2 YYEEEE. The CDR3: CASSRQGVVNSPLHF. CDR3 bases: TGTGCCAGCAGCCGCCAGGGGGTAGTTAATTCACCCCTCCACTTT. The full variable domain, completed using reference TRBV5-6 and TRBJ1-6, is DAGVTQSPTHLIKTRGQQVTLRCSPKSGHDTVSWYQQALGQGPQFIFQYYEEEERQRGNFPDRFSGHQFPNYSSELNVNALLLGDSALYLCASSRQGVVNSPLHFGNGTRLTVT.

The chain carries TRBV30 and TRBJ1-4, with D possibly being TRBD1 (5 bases). Germline V lookup: CDR1 GTSNPN, CDR2 SVGIG (reference sequence). Between the trimmed V and J ends, which lost 2 bases and 14 bases, there was a span of 12 bases. The CDR3 is made up of 11 amino acids. CDR3 residues: CAWSSPRGLFF. The CDR3 region has the DNA TGTGCCTGGAGTAGCCCCCGGGGGCTGTTTTTT. The variable domain in full, completed from reference TRBV30 and TRBJ1-4, reads SQTIHQWPATLVQPVGSPLSLECTVEGTSNPNLYWYRQAAGRGLQLLFYSVGIGQISSEVPQNLSASRPQDRQFILSSKKLLLSDSGFYLCAWSSPRGLFFGSGTQLSVL.

The chain combines TRBV6-6 with TRBJ2-7; D is perhaps TRBD1 (6 bases). The germline V gene encodes CDR1 MNHNY and CDR2 SVGAGI (reference sequence). This CDR3 spans 13 amino acids. The ends were cut back, 5 bases at V and 3 bases at J, with 11 bases in the middle. The CDR3 spells CASSPRDNYEQYF. CDR3 DNA sequence: TGTGCCAGCAGTCCCCGGGACAACTACGAGCAGTACTTC.

The sample holds one count of this clone. The rearrangement uses TRBV3-1 (or the pseudogene TRBV3-2) and TRBJ2-5; TRBD1 might be the D (5 bases). The CDR3 runs to 14 residues. The V end lost 3 bases, the J end lost 2 bases, and 10 bases lay between the germline ends. CDR1 is LGHDT and CDR2 is YNNKEL in the germline V gene (reference sequence). CDR3 bases: TGTGCCAGCAGCCATGTGACAGTTCAAGAGACCCAGTACTTC. Translation: CASSHVTVQETQYF.

CDR3 nucleotides: TGTGCCAGCAGCTCGGGACAGGCAATGAACACTGAAGCTTTCTTT. Amino acid sequence: CASSSGQAMNTEAFF. This chain connects TRBV5-4 to TRBJ1-1; 8 bases align to TRBD1. Germline values: CDR1 SGHNT, CDR2 YYREEE (reference sequence). J lost 0 bases, V lost 3 bases, and 4 bases had no gene match. The CDR3 is made up of 15 amino acids. Full variable domain (remainder filled in from reference TRBV5-4 and TRBJ1-1): ETGVTQSPTHLIKTRGQQVTLRCSSQSGHNTVSWYQQALGQGPQFIFQYYREEENGRGNFPPRFSGLQFPNYSSELNVNALELDDSALYLCASSSGQAMNTEAFFGQGTRLTVV.

V and J are TRBV7-6 and TRBJ2-1, with 16 bases aligning to TRBD2. CDR3 length: 16 residues. Losses at the gene ends were 4 bases for V and 7 bases for J; bases not matched to a gene: 4. Per germline, CDR1 SGHVS and CDR2 FNYEAQ. This CDR3 is CASSSGTSGRGNEQFF. The CDR3 coding sequence is TGTGCCAGCAGCTCAGGGACTAGCGGGAGGGGGAATGAGCAGTTCTTC. Filled out from reference TRBV7-6 and TRBJ2-1, the complete variable domain reads GAGVSQSPRYKVTKRGQDVALRCDPISGHVSLYWYRQALGQGPEFLTYFNYEAQQDKSGLPNDRFSAERPEGSISTLTIQRTEQRDSAMYRCASSSGTSGRGNEQFFGPGTRLTVL.

V usage is TRBV19 and J usage is TRBJ1-5; 7 bases map to TRBD1. V gave up 7 bases and J gave up 1 base; unmatched junction bases: 4. The CDR3 extends over 14 amino acids. CDR1 and CDR2 from the germline V gene are LNHDA and SQIVND (reference sequence). The chain's CDR3 is CASKTDRSNQPQHF. The CDR3 DNA is TGTGCCAGTAAAACGGACAGGAGCAATCAGCCCCAGCATTTT. The whole variable domain, remainder taken from reference TRBV19 and TRBJ1-5, is DGGITQSPKYLFRKEGQNVTLSCEQNLNHDAMYWYRQDPGQGLRLIYYSQIVNDFQKGDIAEGYSVSREKKESFPLTVTSAQKNPTAFYLCASKTDRSNQPQHFGDGTRLSIL.

V gene TRBV6-5 combines with J gene TRBJ2-7, with D perhaps matching TRBD1 (6 bases). The CDR3 loop spans 14 amino acids. The V gene's germline CDR1 is MNHEY and CDR2 SVGAGI. V was trimmed by 1 base and J by 2 bases, leaving 9 bases between them. In DNA, the CDR3 is TGTGCCAGCAGTTACTTCAGGGGCCCCTACGAGCAGTACTTC. Its translation: CASSYFRGPYEQYF.

The chain uses TRBV10-3 and TRBJ2-1, with 11 positions matching TRBD2. The germline V gene has CDR1 ENHRY and CDR2 SYGVKD. Trimming cost V 3 bases and J 4 bases; bases outside gene matches: 5. The CDR3 runs 16 residues. In DNA form, the CDR3 reads TGTGCCATCAGTGAAGGAACTAGCGGGAGATACAATGAGCAGTTCTTC. Protein: CAISEGTSGRYNEQFF.

V usage is TRBV7-3 and J usage is TRBJ2-1, with TRBD2 matching 11 bases. This CDR3 has 18 amino acids. Per the germline V gene, CDR1 is SGHTA and CDR2 is FQGTGA. J lost 3 bases, V lost 1 base, and 8 bases had no gene match. CDR3 protein: CASSLKSRGTSGYNEQFF. The CDR3 DNA reads TGTGCCAGCAGCTTAAAGAGTCGGGGGACTAGCGGCTACAATGAGCAGTTCTTC.

This clone was counted a single time. This chain connects TRBV14 to TRBJ1-2; D remains unclear. The CDR3 length is 14 residues. Germline CDR1 is SGHDN and CDR2 is FVKESK. The ends were cut back, 1 base at V and 1 base at J, with 7 bases in the middle. Here the CDR3 DNA reads TGTGCCAGCAGCCAAGGGCAAGTTAACTATGGCTACACCTTC. It yields the protein CASSQGQVNYGYTF.

This chain joins TRBV30 and TRBJ2-5; TRBD2 matches at 7 bases. CDR3 length: 13 residues. CDR1 is GTSNPN, CDR2 SVGIG, per germline (reference sequence). The V segment lost 4 bases and the J segment 9 bases; nucleotides outside the gene matches: 11. The CDR3 is CAWKSGNYGAQYF. In DNA form, the CDR3 reads TGTGCCTGGAAGAGCGGGAACTACGGGGCCCAGTACTTC. Combining the CDR3 with reference TRBV30 and TRBJ2-5 gives the whole variable domain SQTIHQWPATLVQPVGSPLSLECTVEGTSNPNLYWYRQAAGRGLQLLFYSVGIGQISSEVPQNLSASRPQDRQFILSSKKLLLSDSGFYLCAWKSGNYGAQYFGPGTRLLVL.

The V and J genes are TRBV4-2 and TRBJ1-2, with D possibly TRBD1 on 5 matching bases. In germline, CDR1 is LGHNA, CDR2 YNFKEQ. This CDR3 spans 12 amino acids. V was pared by 1 base and J by 8 bases, with 8 bases between. The CDR3 loop reads CASSQVGGGYTF. CDR3 nucleotide sequence: TGTGCCAGCAGCCAAGTTGGGGGGGGCTACACCTTC.